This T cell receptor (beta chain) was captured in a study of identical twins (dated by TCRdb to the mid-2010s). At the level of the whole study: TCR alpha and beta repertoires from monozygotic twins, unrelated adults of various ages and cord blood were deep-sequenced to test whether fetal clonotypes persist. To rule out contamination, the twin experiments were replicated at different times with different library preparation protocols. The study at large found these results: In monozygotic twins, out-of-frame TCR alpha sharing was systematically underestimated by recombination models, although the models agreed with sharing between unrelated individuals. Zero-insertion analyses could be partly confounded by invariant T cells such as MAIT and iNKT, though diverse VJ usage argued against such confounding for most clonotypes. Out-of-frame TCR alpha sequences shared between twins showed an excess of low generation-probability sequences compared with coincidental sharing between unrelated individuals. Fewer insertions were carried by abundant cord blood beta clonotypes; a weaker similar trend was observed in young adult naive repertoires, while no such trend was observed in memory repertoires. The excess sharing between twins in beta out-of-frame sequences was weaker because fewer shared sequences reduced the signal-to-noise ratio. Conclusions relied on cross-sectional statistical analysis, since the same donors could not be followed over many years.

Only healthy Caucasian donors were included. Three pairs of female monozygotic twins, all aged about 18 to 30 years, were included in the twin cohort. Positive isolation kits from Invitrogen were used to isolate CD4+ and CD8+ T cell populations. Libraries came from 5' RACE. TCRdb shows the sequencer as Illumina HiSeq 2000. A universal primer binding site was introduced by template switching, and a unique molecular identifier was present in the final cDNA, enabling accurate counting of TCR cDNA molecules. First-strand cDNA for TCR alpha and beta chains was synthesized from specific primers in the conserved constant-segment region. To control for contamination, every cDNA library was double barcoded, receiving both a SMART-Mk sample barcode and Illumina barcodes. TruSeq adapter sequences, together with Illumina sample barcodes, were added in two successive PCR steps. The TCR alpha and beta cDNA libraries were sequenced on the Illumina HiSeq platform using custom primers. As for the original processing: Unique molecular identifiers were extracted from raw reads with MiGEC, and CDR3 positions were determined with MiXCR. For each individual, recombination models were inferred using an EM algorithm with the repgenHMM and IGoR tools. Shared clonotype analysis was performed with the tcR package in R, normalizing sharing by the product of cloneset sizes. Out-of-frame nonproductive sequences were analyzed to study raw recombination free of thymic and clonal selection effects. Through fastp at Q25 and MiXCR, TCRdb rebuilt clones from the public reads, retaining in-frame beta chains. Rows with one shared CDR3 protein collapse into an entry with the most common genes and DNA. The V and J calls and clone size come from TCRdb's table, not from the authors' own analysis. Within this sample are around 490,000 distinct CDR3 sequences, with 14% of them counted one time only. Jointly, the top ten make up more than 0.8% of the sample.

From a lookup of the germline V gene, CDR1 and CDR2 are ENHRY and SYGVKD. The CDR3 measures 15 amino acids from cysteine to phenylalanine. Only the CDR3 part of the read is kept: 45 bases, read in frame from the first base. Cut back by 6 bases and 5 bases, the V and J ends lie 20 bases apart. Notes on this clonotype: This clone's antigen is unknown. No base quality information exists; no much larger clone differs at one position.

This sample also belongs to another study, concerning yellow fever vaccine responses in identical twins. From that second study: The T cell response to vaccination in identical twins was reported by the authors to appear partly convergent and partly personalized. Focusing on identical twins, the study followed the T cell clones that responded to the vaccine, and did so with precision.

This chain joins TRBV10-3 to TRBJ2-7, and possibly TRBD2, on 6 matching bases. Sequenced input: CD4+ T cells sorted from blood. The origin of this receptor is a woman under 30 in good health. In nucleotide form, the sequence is TGTGCCATCAGGCCTAACGGAGACGGGGGTCACGAGCAGTACTTC. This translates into CAIRPNGDGGHEQYF.